The 21 T cell receptor beta chains in this list originate from one sample, sequenced in a study of spatial heterogeneity in lung cancer. From the 5' RACE reads, TCRdb called clonotypes with MiXCR, one entry per CDR3 protein. The top ten clones hold 21% of a sample with around 100,000 distinct CDR3 sequences, 4.4% of them seen once. Antigens of these TCRs are unknown. Findings and limits, study-wide: It was found that expanded intratumoral alpha and beta TCR counts tracked tumor mutation counts.

Time point reported: sample taken at primary tumor resection. The sequencing used lung tumor tissue, collected at surgery. The receptors shown here come from a male donor with early-stage non-small cell lung cancer.

Only a few counts were recorded for this clonotype. The chain employs TRBV27 and TRBJ1-2; tentatively, D is TRBD1 (6 bases). V was cut by 1 base and J by 2 bases, with 8 bases left in between. The CDR3 has 14 amino acids. CDR1 MNHEY and CDR2 SMNVEV come from the germline V gene (reference sequence). The CDR3 DNA follows: TGTGCCAGCAGTTTATTGGGGGCAAACTATGGCTACACCTTC. It is translated as CASSLLGANYGYTF.

This clonotype has a count of ten or more. The chain combines TRBV5-6 with TRBJ2-5; 11 bases fit TRBD2. This CDR3 spans 15 amino acids. J gave up 5 bases and V 3 bases, and 6 bases lay outside the gene matches. Looked up from germline, CDR1 is SGHDT and CDR2 is YYEEEE. In DNA, the CDR3 is TGTGCCAGCAGCTCCATACTAGCGGGAGTGGAGACCCAGTACTTC. It translates to CASSSILAGVETQYF.

This clonotype has ten or more counts. The genes are TRBV7-9 and TRBJ2-3; 7 nucleotides agree with TRBD1. J gave up 5 bases and V 6 bases, and 5 bases lay outside the gene matches. Per germline, CDR1 SEHNR and CDR2 FQNEAQ (reference sequence). This CDR3 is 13 amino acids long. The CDR3 bases are TGTGCCAGCAGTCTGGGACAGCAAGATACGCAGTATTTT. This gives the protein CASSLGQQDTQYF.

This clonotype was counted only a few times. The chain combines TRBV18 with TRBJ2-6, with D perhaps matching TRBD1 or TRBD2 (6 bases each). V lost 6 bases and J 1 base, leaving 19 bases between the germline ends. The CDR3 spans 18 residues. Germline CDR1 KGHSH, CDR2 LQKENI. CDR3 DNA: TGTGCCAGCTCGTACCGGGGGCACCACGATTCTGGGGCCAACGTCCTGACTTTC. This translates into CASSYRGHHDSGANVLTF.

This clonotype has a count of ten or more. The chain is built from TRBV6-5 and TRBJ2-1; maybe TRBD2 (6 bases). The CDR3 runs to 14 residues. With 3 bases removed from V and 6 bases from J, the gap between germline ends came to 12 bases. CDR1 is MNHEY and CDR2 is SVGAGI in the germline V gene. The CDR3 is CASSYPGLLNEQFF. The CDR3 DNA reads as TGTGCCAGCAGTTATCCGGGACTTCTCAATGAGCAGTTCTTC.

This clonotype was seen repeatedly, ten times or more. The chain combines TRBV4-1 with TRBJ2-1, with D hard to call. Germline lookup yields CDR1 MGHRA and CDR2 YSYEKL. Trimming left V 4 bases short and J 2 bases short, with 12 bases between. CDR3 length equals 15 residues. The CDR3 DNA follows: TGCGCCAGCAGCCCCCTGGTAGGCCCCTACAATGAGCAGTTCTTC. It codes for CASSPLVGPYNEQFF.

The sample holds many counts of this clonotype. This rearrangement joins TRBV28 to TRBJ2-1; D is uncertain. Germline-derived CDR1 and CDR2 are MDHEN and SYDVKM. V shed 2 bases and J shed 8 bases, with 7 bases lying between them. The CDR3 has 12 amino acids. CDR3 sequence: CASSLPGHEQFF. CDR3 sequence (DNA): TGTGCCAGCAGTTTACCCGGCCATGAGCAGTTCTTC.

In this sample, this clonotype turned up many times. This chain joins TRBV7-8 and TRBJ1-1; possible D gene TRBD1, 5 bases. Germline loops: CDR1 SGHVS, CDR2 FQNEAQ. CDR3 length equals 12 residues. Trimming removed 0 bases from V and 11 bases from J, with 10 bases in between. The CDR3 DNA is TGTGCCAGCAGCTTAGCGGGGGGGAAGGCTTTCTTT. Its protein is CASSLAGGKAFF.

The chain recombines TRBV10-3 with TRBJ1-3, with TRBD1 matching 7 bases. The CDR3 loop spans 13 amino acids. Trimming at V came to 6 bases and at J to 2 bases, leaving 1 base not matched to a gene. The germline V gene has CDR1 ENHRY and CDR2 SYGVKD. The CDR3 sequence: CAISGQAGNTIYF. In DNA form, the CDR3 reads TGTGCCATCAGCGGACAGGCTGGAAACACCATATATTTT.

This chain uses TRBV20-1 with TRBJ1-4; possible D gene TRBD1, 5 bases. This CDR3 spans 14 amino acids. The V end was cut by 6 bases, the J end by 4 bases, with 15 bases between. Germline CDR1 and CDR2: DFQATT and SNEGSKA (reference sequence). The CDR3 sequence: CSAQGGDINEKLFF. The CDR3 DNA follows: TGCAGTGCCCAGGGAGGGGATATTAATGAAAAACTGTTTTTT.

This clonotype came up many times. The chain employs TRBV20-1 and TRBJ2-1; 7 bases line up with TRBD2. The CDR3 runs to 11 residues. The trim removed 5 bases at V and 12 bases at J, leaving 7 bases unmatched. The germline CDR1 and CDR2 sequences are DFQATT and SNEGSKA (reference sequence). For the CDR3, the DNA is TGCAGTGCTCCAGGTTGGGGGGGGCAGTTCTTC. Translation: CSAPGWGGQFF.

This clonotype was recorded many times. The chain links TRBV5-6 to TRBJ2-1, with no clear D. Looked up from germline, CDR1 is SGHDT and CDR2 is YYEEEE. Trimming removed 0 bases from V and 10 bases from J, with 17 bases in between. CDR3 length: 15 residues. For the CDR3, the DNA is TGTGCCAGCAGCTTGGCCCACTGGCCATTGATAGAGCAGTTCTTC. Translating gives CASSLAHWPLIEQFF.

This clonotype was detected ten times or more. This rearrangement joins TRBV11-2 to TRBJ2-5; TRBD1 might be the D (5 bases). Trimming took off 2 bases at V and 2 bases at J, with 9 bases between the two ends. Looked up from germline, CDR1 is SGHAT and CDR2 is FQNNGV. The CDR3 contains 14 residues. The CDR3, as DNA: TGTGCCAGCAGCTTAACCCCAGGGCAAGAGACCCAGTACTTC. Amino acids: CASSLTPGQETQYF. Based on the CDR3 plus reference TRBV11-2 and TRBJ2-5, the full variable domain is EAGVAQSPRYKIIEKRQSVAFWCNPISGHATLYWYQQILGQGPKLLIQFQNNGVVDDSQLPKDRFSAERLKGVDSTLKIQPAKLEDSAVYLCASSLTPGQETQYFGPGTRLLVL.

This clonotype was recorded a few times. This chain connects TRBV7-9 to TRBJ2-5, with TRBD2 matching 11 bases. Germline CDR1 reads SEHNR; CDR2 reads FQNEAQ (reference sequence). The CDR3 consists of 16 residues. Germline trimming cut 5 bases from V and 7 bases from J; bases unmatched to any gene: 12. In DNA form, the CDR3 reads TGTGCCAGCAGCGTAGGTAGCGGGAGGGCCATCGTGACCCAGTACTTC. Amino acid sequence: CASSVGSGRAIVTQYF.

This clonotype was counted many times. Here the CDR3 DNA reads TGTGCCAGCCAGCTCGCAGGGGGGCCTAACACTGAAGCTTTCTTT. Encoded protein: CASQLAGGPNTEAFF. The chain joins TRBV2 to TRBJ1-1, with 7 bases that match TRBD1. V lost 8 bases and J lost 2; bases outside the gene matches: 11. The CDR3 is made up of 15 amino acids. Per germline, CDR1 SNHLY and CDR2 FYNNEI.

This clonotype qualifies as medium-sized. V usage is TRBV5-1 and J usage is TRBJ2-7, with TRBD1 identical over 7 bases. Looked up from germline, CDR1 is SGHRS and CDR2 is YFSETQ. V lost 5 bases, J lost 0 bases, and 5 bases stayed unmatched. CDR3 size: 14 residues. For the CDR3, the DNA is TGCGCCAGCAGACTCAGGGACAGCTCCTACGAGCAGTACTTC. It codes for CASRLRDSSYEQYF.

In its sample, this clonotype was seen once. At one end the junction does not follow the germline gene, possibly because of a read error. The V and J genes are TRBV4-1 and TRBJ1-2; D is unresolved. The CDR3 loop spans 15 amino acids. Germline V gives CDR1 MGHRA, CDR2 YSYEKL. This chain's CDR3 is CASSQDRPAWYVYTF. Here the CDR3 DNA reads TGCGCCAGCAGCCAAGACAGACCTGCCTGGTATGTCTACACCTTC.

This clonotype came up many times. The chain is built from TRBV27 and TRBJ1-4, with D unresolved. CDR3 length equals 15 residues. CDR1 is MNHEY, CDR2 SMNVEV, per germline (reference sequence). Between the trimmed V and J ends, which lost 3 bases and 0 bases, there was a span of 8 bases. In nucleotides, the CDR3 is TGTGCCAGCAGTTTCTCATACGCAACTAATGAAAAACTGTTTTTT. This gives the protein CASSFSYATNEKLFF.

Many counts were recorded for this clonotype. V and J are TRBV7-9 and TRBJ2-7, with unresolved D. Germline CDR1 SEHNR, CDR2 FQNEAQ (reference sequence). The CDR3 extends over 15 amino acids. Trimming removed 0 bases from V and 0 bases from J, with 9 bases in between. The CDR3 spells CASSLAVEPSYEQYF. The CDR3 DNA follows: TGTGCCAGCAGCTTAGCCGTTGAGCCCTCCTACGAGCAGTACTTC.

This clonotype was found many times. The genes are TRBV20-1 and TRBJ2-1; perhaps D is TRBD1 or TRBD2 (5 bases each). The CDR3 extends over 13 amino acids. In germline, CDR1 is DFQATT, CDR2 SNEGSKA (reference sequence). V was pared by 5 bases and J by 1 base, with 9 bases between. CDR3 sequence reads: CSAGDQSYNEQFF. The CDR3 nucleotides read TGCAGTGCTGGGGACCAATCCTACAATGAGCAGTTCTTC.

This clonotype was counted only a few times. V usage is TRBV5-5 and J usage is TRBJ2-2; D is perhaps TRBD2 (6 bases). The length of the CDR3 is 15 residues. Germline CDR1 and CDR2: SGHKS and YYEKEE (reference sequence). V was trimmed by 0 bases and J by 5 bases, leaving 11 bases between them. The CDR3 loop is CASSLAVGLTGELFF. CDR3 in DNA: TGTGCCAGCAGCTTGGCGGTAGGACTAACCGGGGAGCTGTTTTTT.